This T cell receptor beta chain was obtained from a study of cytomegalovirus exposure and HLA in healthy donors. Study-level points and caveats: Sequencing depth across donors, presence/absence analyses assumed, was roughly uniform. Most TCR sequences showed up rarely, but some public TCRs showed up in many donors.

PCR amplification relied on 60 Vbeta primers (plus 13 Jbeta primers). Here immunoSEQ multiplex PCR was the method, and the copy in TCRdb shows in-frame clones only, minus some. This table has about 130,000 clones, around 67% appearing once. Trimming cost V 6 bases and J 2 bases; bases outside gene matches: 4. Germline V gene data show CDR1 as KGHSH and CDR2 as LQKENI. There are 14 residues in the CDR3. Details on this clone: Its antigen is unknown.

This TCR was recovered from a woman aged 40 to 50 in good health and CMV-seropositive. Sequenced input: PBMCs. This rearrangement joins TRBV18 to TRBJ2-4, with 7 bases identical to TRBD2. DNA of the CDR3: TGTGCCAGCTCCCAAGCGGGGTCCAAAAACATTCAGTACTTC. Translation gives CASSQAGSKNIQYF.